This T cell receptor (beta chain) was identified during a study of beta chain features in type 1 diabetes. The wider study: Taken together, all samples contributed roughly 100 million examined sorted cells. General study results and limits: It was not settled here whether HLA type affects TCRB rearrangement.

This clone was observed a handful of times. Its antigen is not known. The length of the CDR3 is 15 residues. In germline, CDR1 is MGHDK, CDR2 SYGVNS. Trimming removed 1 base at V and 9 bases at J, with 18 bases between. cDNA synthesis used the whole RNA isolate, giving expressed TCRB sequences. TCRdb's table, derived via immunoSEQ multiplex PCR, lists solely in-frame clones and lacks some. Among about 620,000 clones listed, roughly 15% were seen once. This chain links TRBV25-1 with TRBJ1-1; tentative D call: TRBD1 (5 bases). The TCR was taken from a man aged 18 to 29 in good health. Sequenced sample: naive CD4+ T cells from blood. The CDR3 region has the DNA TGTGCCAGCAGTGAATCGAGCCAGGGCCTTAGGAAAGCTTTCTTT. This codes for CASSESSQGLRKAFF.